Listed here is a single T cell receptor beta chain. The source of the sample is a study of blood T cell repertoires in COVID-19. Study as a whole: Whether acute or convalescent, the COVID-19 samples came from the United States, Italy and Spain. PBMCs, B-cell-depleted T cells, or T cells provided the cDNA or gDNA that made up the material.

Data came from immunoSEQ multiplex PCR; TCRdb stores just in-frame clones and leaves some out. The sample has over 95,000 clones; 75% to 90% are singletons. Losses at the gene ends were 2 bases for V and 11 bases for J; bases not matched to a gene: 15. The germline V gene encodes CDR1 SEHNR and CDR2 FQNEAQ (reference sequence). CDR3 size: 18 residues. The specimen was peripheral blood. This sequence originates from a human donor in a cohort sampled during active COVID-19. V and J are TRBV7-9 and TRBJ1-4, with TRBD1 identical over 12 bases. This CDR3 reads CASSLTGQGAREEVKLFF. The CDR3 region has the DNA TGTGCCAGCAGCTTAACGGGACAGGGGGCGCGAGAAGAAGTGAAACTGTTTTTT.